This T cell receptor beta chain was obtained from a study of shared T cell receptors in the human thymus. With 3 bases removed from V and 3 bases from J, the gap between germline ends came to 20 bases. Germline V CDR1 and CDR2: MDHEN, SYDVKM. CDR3 length: 17 residues. Some clones are missing from TCRdb's copy, which holds only in-frame ones; the method was immunoSEQ multiplex PCR. This sample has hundreds of thousands of clones, with approximately 80% found just once. These data were likewise used in another study, on human thymus T cells. That publication notes: Among the donors, all were healthy Finnish infants having corrective surgery for congenital heart defects. Corrective heart surgery yielded the resections from which the thymus tissue came. V and J genes seemed to be used with bias in thymic and blood repertoires. Related research described thymic repertoires that were highly overlapping among unrelated individuals.

This sequence originates from a boy younger than two with a congenital heart defect. The rearrangement links TRBV28 to TRBJ1-2; unclear D gene. The sequenced material came from thymocytes. CDR3 sequence (DNA): TGTGCCAGCAGTTTCCCCGAGCGGGGTGTGCACTACTATGGCTACACCTTC. It yields the protein CASSFPERGVHYYGYTF.